The TCR beta chain described here comes from a study of technical replicates of blood from a few donors. Germline trimming cut 7 bases from V and 6 bases from J; bases unmatched to any gene: 11. The CDR3 sequence is 14 residues long. CDR1 is SEHNR and CDR2 is FQNEAQ in the germline V gene (reference sequence). Profiling relied on immunoSEQ multiplex PCR, and the TCRdb table lists in-frame clones only, not all of them. The table records under 100,000 clones, 86% of them present only once. The TCR originated in a human donor in good health. Some clones in this sample may be carry-over from other donors' samples. Specimen: PBMCs. The chain recombines TRBV7-9 with TRBJ2-7, with TRBD2 identical over 8 bases. The DNA for the CDR3 is TGTGCCAGCACCCCGGGGGGGGGTAGCGTCGAGCAGTACTTC. Protein sequence: CASTPGGGSVEQYF. Supplemented by reference TRBV7-9 and TRBJ2-7, the full variable domain reads DTGVSQNPRHKITKRGQNVTFRCDPISEHNRLYWYRQTLGQGPEFLTYFQNEAQLEKSRLLSDRFSAERPKGSFSTLEIQRTEQGDSAMYLCASTPGGGSVEQYFGPGTRLTVT.